This T cell receptor (beta chain) was captured by sequencing in a study of beta chain features in type 1 diabetes. Points from the study as a whole: A greater similarity of naive, central memory and Treg TCRB repertoires was seen among patients than among healthy donors.

Sequencing targeted expressed TCRB transcripts, as all isolated RNA had been reverse transcribed. TCRdb's copy holds only in-frame clones and misses some; the assay was immunoSEQ multiplex PCR. Of 400,000 to 500,000 clones in the sample, roughly 14% were seen once. Trimming shortened V by 4 bases and J by 1 base, and 10 bases separated the two germline ends. Germline CDR1 and CDR2: GTSNPN and SVGIG (reference sequence). The CDR3 is 13 residues long. As to this clone: Its matching antigen is unknown.

The TCR comes from a man aged 30 to 45 in good health. Sequences were obtained from naive CD4+ T cells from blood. V and J are TRBV30 and TRBJ1-1; no reliable D call. The CDR3 bases are TGTGCCTGGAAGGGCCGGGAGAACACTGAAGCTTTCTTT. Amino acids: CAWKGRENTEAFF.